This TCR beta chain emerged from a study of OX40 agonist ivuxolimab in advanced cancers. Study-wide context: Across the patients, intravenous ivuxolimab was delivered every 2 weeks at 0.01 to 10 mg/kg.

This table comes from immunoSEQ multiplex PCR, and its TCRdb copy is limited to in-frame clones, with some not included. This sample has about 47,000 clones, with around four fifths found just once. Anyone with autoimmune disease history or systemic immunosuppression was excluded. The V and J ends lost 3 bases and 0 bases respectively, with 15 bases between them. Per the germline V gene, CDR1 is ENHRY and CDR2 is SYGVKD. The CDR3 is 17 residues long. The sequenced sample was CD4+ or CD8+ T cells sorted from blood, obtained in a trial of the OX40 agonist ivuxolimab. The V gene is TRBV10-3, the J gene TRBJ1-5; D perhaps matches TRBD1 (6 bases). The receptor was derived from an adult with an advanced solid tumor such as melanoma, head and neck, liver or kidney cancer. CDR3 in DNA: TGTGCCATCAGTGATAAGGGGGGCCCCTATAGCAATCAGCCCCAGCATTTT. Translating it yields CAISDKGGPYSNQPQHF.